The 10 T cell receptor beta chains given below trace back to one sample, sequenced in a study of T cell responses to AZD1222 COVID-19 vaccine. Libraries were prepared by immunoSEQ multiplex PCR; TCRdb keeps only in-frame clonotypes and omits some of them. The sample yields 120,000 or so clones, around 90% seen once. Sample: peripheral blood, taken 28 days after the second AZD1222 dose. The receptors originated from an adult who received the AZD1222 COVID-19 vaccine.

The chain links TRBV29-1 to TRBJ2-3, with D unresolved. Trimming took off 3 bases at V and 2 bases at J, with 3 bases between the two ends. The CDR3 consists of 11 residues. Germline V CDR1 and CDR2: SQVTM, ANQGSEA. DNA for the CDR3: TGCAGCGTTGAGAACACAGATACGCAGTATTTT. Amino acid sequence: CSVENTDTQYF.

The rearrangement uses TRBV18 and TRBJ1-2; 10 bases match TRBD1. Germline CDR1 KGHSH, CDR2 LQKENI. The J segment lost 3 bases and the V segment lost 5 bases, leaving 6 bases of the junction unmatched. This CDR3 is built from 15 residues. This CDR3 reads CASSTGTGDDYGYTF. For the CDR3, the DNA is TGTGCCAGCTCAACCGGGACAGGGGACGACTATGGCTACACCTTC.

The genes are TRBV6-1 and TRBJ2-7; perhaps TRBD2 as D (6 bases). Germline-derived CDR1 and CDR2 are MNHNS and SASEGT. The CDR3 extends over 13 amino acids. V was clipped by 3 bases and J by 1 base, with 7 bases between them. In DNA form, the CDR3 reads TGTGCCAGCAGTGAGGGGACTTCCTACGAGCAGTACTTC. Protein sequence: CASSEGTSYEQYF.

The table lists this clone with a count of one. DNA of the CDR3: TGTGCCAGCAGTTCCGGAGGGTCAGACTATGGCTACACCTTC. This gives the protein CASSSGGSDYGYTF. V and J are TRBV28 and TRBJ1-2; D is uncertain. Trimming removed 4 bases at V and 3 bases at J, with 12 bases between. Germline V lookup: CDR1 MDHEN, CDR2 SYDVKM. This CDR3 spans 14 amino acids.

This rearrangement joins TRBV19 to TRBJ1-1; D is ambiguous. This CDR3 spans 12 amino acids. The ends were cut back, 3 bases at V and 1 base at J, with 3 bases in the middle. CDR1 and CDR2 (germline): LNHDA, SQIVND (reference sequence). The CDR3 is CASSMRNTEAFF. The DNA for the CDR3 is TGTGCCAGTAGTATGCGGAACACTGAAGCTTTCTTT.

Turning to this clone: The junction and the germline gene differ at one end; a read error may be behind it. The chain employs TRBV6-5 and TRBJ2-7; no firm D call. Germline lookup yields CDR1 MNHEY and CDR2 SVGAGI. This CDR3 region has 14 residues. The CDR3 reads CATSTALWGYEQYF. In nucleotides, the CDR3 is TGTGCCACCAGTACCGCTTTGTGGGGTTACGAGCAGTACTTC.

The CDR3 bases are TGTGCCAGCTCCGGGGCGTTGGGACAGGCACGACTACAACGGGAAAAACTGTTTTTT. This sequence encodes CASSGALGQARLQREKLFF. The chain joins TRBV19 to TRBJ1-4; 8 bases fit TRBD1. This CDR3 has 19 residues. CDR1 is LNHDA, CDR2 SQIVND, per germline (reference sequence). V trimming: 9 bases; J trimming: 8 bases; junction bases outside the gene matches: 26.

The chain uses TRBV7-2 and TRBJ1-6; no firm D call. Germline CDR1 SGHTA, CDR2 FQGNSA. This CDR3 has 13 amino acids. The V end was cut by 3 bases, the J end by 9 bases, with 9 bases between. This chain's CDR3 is CASSFQEGSPLHF. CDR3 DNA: TGTGCCAGCAGCTTCCAGGAGGGTTCACCCCTCCACTTT. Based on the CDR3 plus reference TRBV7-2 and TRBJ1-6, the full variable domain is GAGVSQSPSNKVTEKGKDVELRCDPISGHTALYWYRQSLGQGLEFLIYFQGNSAPDKSGLPSDRFSAERTGGSVSTLTIQRTQQEDSAVYLCASSFQEGSPLHFGNGTRLTVT.

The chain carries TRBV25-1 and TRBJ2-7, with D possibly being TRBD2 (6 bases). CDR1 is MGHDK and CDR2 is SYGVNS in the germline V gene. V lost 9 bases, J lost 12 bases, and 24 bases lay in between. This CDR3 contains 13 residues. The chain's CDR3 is CASQGSGTPRVYF. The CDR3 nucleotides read TGTGCCAGTCAAGGGTCGGGGACTCCCAGAGTGTACTTC.

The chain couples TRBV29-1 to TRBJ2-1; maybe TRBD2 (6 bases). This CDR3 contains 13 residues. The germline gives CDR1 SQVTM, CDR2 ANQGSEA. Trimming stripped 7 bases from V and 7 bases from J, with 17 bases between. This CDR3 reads CSAEMTRGNEQFF. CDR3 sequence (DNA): TGCAGCGCTGAGATGACTAGAGGTAATGAGCAGTTCTTC.